The 30 T cell receptor beta chains given below trace back to one sample, sequenced in a study of PD-L1 blockade in urothelial cancer. Repertoires were generated with immunoSEQ multiplex PCR, while TCRdb's copy carries only in-frame clones and drops some. The sample records about 80,000 clones, about nine tenths being singletons. The sample in question was PBMCs, obtained around atezolizumab (anti-PD-L1) treatment. Source of these receptors: a woman between 65 and 79 years old with urothelial cancer.

The V and J genes are TRBV6-6 and TRBJ2-3, with D maybe TRBD1 (7 bases). The germline gives CDR1 MNHNY, CDR2 SVGAGI (reference sequence). CDR3 size: 16 residues. V was clipped by 6 bases and J by 2 bases, with 18 bases between them. The DNA for the CDR3 is TGTGCCAGCAGCCCGACGACAGGGACTTACACAGATACGCAGTATTTT. This codes for CASSPTTGTYTDTQYF.

The chain links TRBV10-3 to TRBJ2-1; 12 bases are a match to TRBD1. The CDR3 consists of 17 residues. With 3 bases clipped from V and 7 bases from J, the junction kept 10 bases outside the gene matches. Germline V gene lookup returns CDR1 ENHRY and CDR2 SYGVKD. CDR3 protein: CAISELGTGGAGNEQFF. The DNA for the CDR3 is TGTGCCATCAGTGAACTCGGGACAGGGGGCGCGGGGAATGAGCAGTTCTTC.

The rearrangement uses TRBV11-2 and TRBJ1-1; D perhaps matches TRBD1 (5 bases). Trimming took off 2 bases at V and 3 bases at J, with 19 bases between the two ends. CDR3 length: 17 amino acids. From germline, CDR1 is SGHAT and CDR2 FQNNGV. For the CDR3, the DNA is TGTGCCAGCAGCTTATACGGGGGTAATGGCAGGGACACTGAAGCTTTCTTT. Its protein is CASSLYGGNGRDTEAFF.

The gene calls are TRBV5-1 and TRBJ2-2; D perhaps matches TRBD1 (5 bases). Germline V gene data show CDR1 as SGHRS and CDR2 as YFSETQ. V lost 4 bases and J 2 bases, leaving 9 bases between the germline ends. This CDR3 contains 14 residues. The CDR3: CASSPDINTGELFF. Here the CDR3 DNA reads TGCGCCAGCAGCCCGGACATAAACACCGGGGAGCTGTTTTTT.

This chain links TRBV7-8 with TRBJ2-5; D unclear. The CDR3 extends over 15 amino acids. Germline assignment: CDR1 SGHVS and CDR2 FQNEAQ. V lost 1 base and J 0 bases, leaving 9 bases between the germline ends. This chain's CDR3 is CASSLEPEYQETQYF. The CDR3 nucleotides are TGTGCCAGCAGCTTAGAGCCGGAGTACCAAGAGACCCAGTACTTC.

Only one count was recorded for this clone. The genes are TRBV29-1 and TRBJ2-2; 12 bases align to TRBD2. Germline V gene sequence: CDR1 SQVTM, CDR2 ANQGSEA. The CDR3 is 14 amino acids. The J segment lost 7 bases and the V segment lost 5 bases, leaving 5 bases of the junction unmatched. CDR3 nucleotide sequence: TGCAGCGTTTCTAGACTAGCGGGGGACGGGGAGCTGTTTTTT. Residues: CSVSRLAGDGELFF.

The V gene is TRBV13, the J gene TRBJ2-1; D call uncertain. This CDR3 region has 13 residues. Deletions cut 7 bases from V and 8 bases from J, with 15 bases between. Germline values: CDR1 PRHDT, CDR2 FYEKMQ (reference sequence). The CDR3 here is CASIPPVGDEQFF. CDR3 nucleotides: TGTGCCAGCATCCCGCCGGTCGGAGATGAGCAGTTCTTC.

The genes are TRBV4-1 and TRBJ1-2, with D possibly matching TRBD1 (6 bases). In germline, CDR1 is MGHRA, CDR2 YSYEKL. The CDR3 is made up of 12 amino acids. Deletions cut 1 base from V and 13 bases from J, with 13 bases between. The CDR3 is CASSQGGPVVTF. CDR3 DNA: TGCGCCAGCAGCCAAGGGGGGCCGGTTGTCACCTTC.

The V gene is TRBV7-6, the J gene TRBJ2-2, with D perhaps matching TRBD1 (6 bases). The length of the CDR3 is 16 residues. The germline V gene has CDR1 SGHVS and CDR2 FNYEAQ. Deletions cut 0 bases from V and 2 bases from J, with 10 bases between. The CDR3 loop is CASSLAGRGNTGELFF. The CDR3 DNA reads TGTGCCAGCAGCTTAGCGGGCAGGGGTAACACCGGGGAGCTGTTTTTT.

J is TRBJ2-1 and V is TRBV5-4, with 13 bases identical to TRBD2. The CDR3 loop spans 16 amino acids. Germline CDR1 reads SGHNT; CDR2 reads YYREEE (reference sequence). The V and J ends lost 4 bases and 8 bases, in that order; junction bases with no gene match: 9. This chain's CDR3 is CASSAGTSGDWYEQFF. Here the CDR3 DNA reads TGTGCCAGCAGCGCCGGGACTAGCGGGGATTGGTATGAGCAGTTCTTC. The full variable domain, in which reference TRBV5-4 and TRBJ2-1 provide the parts outside the CDR3, is ETGVTQSPTHLIKTRGQQVTLRCSSQSGHNTVSWYQQALGQGPQFIFQYYREEENGRGNFPPRFSGLQFPNYSSELNVNALELDDSALYLCASSAGTSGDWYEQFFGPGTRLTVL.

This chain connects TRBV5-1 to TRBJ2-7, with TRBD1 matching over 10 bases. V shed 0 bases, J shed 5 bases, and the junction held 2 bases outside the gene matches. Germline CDR1 reads SGHRS; CDR2 reads YFSETQ. The CDR3 is made up of 14 amino acids. The CDR3 loop reads CASSLGQGADEQYF. The CDR3 DNA is TGCGCCAGCAGCTTGGGACAGGGGGCAGACGAGCAGTACTTC.

CDR3 nucleotide sequence: TGTGCCAGCAGTGAACAAGCAGGGGGAGGCACTGAAGCTTTCTTT. Its protein product is CASSEQAGGGTEAFF. J is TRBJ1-1 and V is TRBV6-1, with 7 bases that match TRBD1. Germline CDR1 MNHNS, CDR2 SASEGT. This CDR3 contains 15 residues. V dropped 2 bases and J dropped 4; count of bases not matched to a gene: 7.

The chain couples TRBV2 to TRBJ2-1; 10 bases align to TRBD2. The germline V gene has CDR1 SNHLY and CDR2 FYNNEI. The CDR3 spans 18 residues. The V and J ends lost 6 bases and 0 bases, in that order; junction bases with no gene match: 11. CDR3 sequence: CASRGLGASGGSYNEQFF. In DNA form, the CDR3 reads TGTGCCAGCAGGGGGTTGGGTGCTAGCGGGGGCTCCTACAATGAGCAGTTCTTC.

V usage is TRBV7-9 and J usage is TRBJ2-7; 11 bases line up with TRBD1. V trimming: 3 bases; J trimming: 7 bases; junction bases outside the gene matches: 2. This CDR3 is built from 13 residues. CDR1 is SEHNR and CDR2 is FQNEAQ in the germline V gene (reference sequence). The CDR3 DNA reads TGTGCCAGCAGCTTGGGGACAGGGGGGGAGCAGTACTTC. Protein product: CASSLGTGGEQYF.

This rearrangement joins TRBV29-1 to TRBJ2-1; 7 nucleotides line up with TRBD1. V lost 3 bases to trimming and J lost 1 base; unmatched junction nucleotides: 24. Germline CDR1 reads SQVTM; CDR2 reads ANQGSEA. The CDR3 length is 21 residues. In DNA, the CDR3 is TGCAGCGTTGATGGAAAGTGGGGCATTGACAGGGCCAGACTATCCTACAATGAGCAGTTCTTC. It yields the protein CSVDGKWGIDRARLSYNEQFF.

CDR3 protein: CASSGGTGGGYEQYF. The CDR3 region has the DNA TGTGCCAGCAGTGGCGGGACAGGGGGGGGCTACGAGCAGTACTTC. The chain carries TRBV7-2 and TRBJ2-7, with TRBD1 identical over 11 bases. V shed 6 bases and J 3 bases; nucleotides not matched to a gene: 7. The CDR3 is made up of 15 amino acids. The germline V gene encodes CDR1 SGHTA and CDR2 FQGNSA.

The gene calls are TRBV28 and TRBJ2-5; a weak D match, TRBD1 (6 bases). The CDR3 is 16 residues long. Germline V lookup: CDR1 MDHEN, CDR2 SYDVKM. The V end was cut by 8 bases, the J end by 0 bases, with 19 bases between. The CDR3 DNA reads as TGTGCCAGCGTCCTACGCCAGGGGAATTACCAAGAGACCCAGTACTTC. Amino acids: CASVLRQGNYQETQYF.

The chain joins TRBV11-3 to TRBJ2-1; 8 bases line up with TRBD1. The CDR3 totals 15 residues. Germline V gene sequence: CDR1 SGHNT, CDR2 YENEEA. The trim removed 5 bases at V and 5 bases at J, leaving 8 bases unmatched. The CDR3 sequence is CASSARTGPDNEQFF. The CDR3 DNA is TGTGCCAGCAGCGCCCGGACAGGGCCAGACAATGAGCAGTTCTTC.

CDR3 loop: CASSAGGSSYNEQFF. CDR3 DNA sequence: TGTGCCAGCAGCGCCGGGGGGAGCTCCTACAATGAGCAGTTCTTC. The chain combines TRBV7-6 with TRBJ2-1, with TRBD2 identical over 7 bases. The J segment lost 0 bases and the V segment lost 5 bases, leaving 4 bases of the junction unmatched. This CDR3 is 15 amino acids long. Germline loops: CDR1 SGHVS, CDR2 FNYEAQ.

A remark on this clone: At the DNA level, this CDR3 is encoded by other sequences in the same sample as well. V and J are TRBV6-1 and TRBJ1-1; TRBD1 agrees at 8 bases. The CDR3 totals 13 residues. J gave up 5 bases and V 5 bases, and 4 bases lay outside the gene matches. CDR1 is MNHNS and CDR2 is SASEGT in the germline V gene. The CDR3 coding sequence is TGTGCCAGCAGTAAGGACAGGGAAACTGAAGCTTTCTTT. Its translation: CASSKDRETEAFF.

This rearrangement joins TRBV27 to TRBJ1-1; D call uncertain. Germline V CDR1 and CDR2: MNHEY, SMNVEV (reference sequence). The CDR3 spans 16 residues. The V gene lost 3 bases and the J gene lost 0 bases, with 14 bases spanning the gap. As DNA, the CDR3 is TGTGCCAGCAGTTTGATGACTTCTACCATGAACACTGAAGCTTTCTTT. This encodes CASSLMTSTMNTEAFF.

This clone was picked up one time. This sequence joins TRBV7-2 and TRBJ2-1, with unresolved D. This CDR3 is 12 amino acids long. The V gene lost 1 base and the J gene lost 8 bases, with 6 bases spanning the gap. CDR1 and CDR2 from the germline V gene are SGHTA and FQGNSA. This CDR3 reads CASSLDLYEQFF. The CDR3 nucleotides read TGTGCCAGCAGCTTAGATCTCTATGAGCAGTTCTTC.

V and J are TRBV7-7 and TRBJ2-5; 9 bases fit TRBD2. CDR3 size: 15 residues. Germline V gene lookup returns CDR1 SSHAT and CDR2 FNYEAQ (reference sequence). V was pared by 5 bases and J by 5 bases, with 9 bases of the junction left unmatched. CDR3: CASSPLGGRAETQYF. Here the CDR3 DNA reads TGTGCCAGCAGCCCTCTGGGCGGGAGGGCGGAGACCCAGTACTTC. Full variable domain (remainder filled in from reference TRBV7-7 and TRBJ2-5): GAGVSQSPRYKVTKRGQDVTLRCDPISSHATLYWYQQALGQGPEFLTYFNYEAQPDKSGLPSDRFSAERPEGSISTLTIQRTEQRDSAMYRCASSPLGGRAETQYFGPGTRLLVL.

The chain joins TRBV7-2 to TRBJ2-7; 7 nucleotides line up with TRBD1. V was pared by 1 base and J by 3 bases, with 6 bases of the junction left unmatched. Germline CDR1 reads SGHTA; CDR2 reads FQGNSA. This CDR3 is 15 amino acids long. The CDR3 region has the DNA TGTGCCAGCAGCTTAGAGGGACAGACCTTCTACGAGCAGTACTTC. This translates into CASSLEGQTFYEQYF.

This sequence joins TRBV11-2 and TRBJ1-2; 9 positions match TRBD1. With 5 bases clipped from V and 4 bases from J, the junction kept 11 bases outside the gene matches. Germline CDR1 reads SGHAT; CDR2 reads FQNNGV. The CDR3 totals 16 residues. CDR3 coding DNA: TGTGCCAGCAGCCCCCCAGGGACAGGGATTCTCTATGGCTACACCTTC. This encodes CASSPPGTGILYGYTF.

The V gene is TRBV13, the J gene TRBJ2-1; weak D call: TRBD2 (6 bases). With 5 bases removed from V and 4 bases from J, the gap between germline ends came to 18 bases. CDR3 length equals 16 residues. The germline gives CDR1 PRHDT, CDR2 FYEKMQ (reference sequence). The CDR3 DNA reads as TGTGCCAGCAGCGCCCGGGGCGGGGAGACATACAATGAGCAGTTCTTC. Translation gives CASSARGGETYNEQFF.

V usage is TRBV5-1 and J usage is TRBJ2-7; perhaps TRBD1 as D (6 bases). Germline V gene data show CDR1 as SGHRS and CDR2 as YFSETQ. This CDR3 contains 13 residues. The V end was cut by 1 base, the J end by 6 bases, with 11 bases between. The CDR3 DNA sequence: TGCGCCAGCAGCTTGTCGGGACAAACCGAGCAGTACTTC. It codes for CASSLSGQTEQYF.

This chain links TRBV7-9 with TRBJ1-4, with 9 bases fitting TRBD1. The CDR3 is 15 amino acids. Germline trimming cut 5 bases from V and 6 bases from J; bases unmatched to any gene: 7. Germline V lookup: CDR1 SEHNR, CDR2 FQNEAQ (reference sequence). CDR3 nucleotides: TGTGCCAGCAGCCCAGGACAGGGGCGGGATGAAAAACTGTTTTTT. Its translation is CASSPGQGRDEKLFF. The full variable domain, its missing parts supplied by reference TRBV7-9 and TRBJ1-4, is DTGVSQNPRHKITKRGQNVTFRCDPISEHNRLYWYRQTLGQGPEFLTYFQNEAQLEKSRLLSDRFSAERPKGSFSTLEIQRTEQGDSAMYLCASSPGQGRDEKLFFGSGTQLSVL.

This chain links TRBV7-3 with TRBJ1-1; TRBD1 might be the D (5 bases). Germline-derived CDR1 and CDR2 are SGHTA and FQGTGA. Trimming shortened V by 4 bases and J by 1 base, and 7 bases separated the two germline ends. The CDR3 is made up of 13 amino acids. CDR3 residues: CASSSDRNTEAFF. CDR3 coding DNA: TGTGCCAGCAGCTCCGACAGGAACACTGAAGCTTTCTTT.

J is TRBJ2-2 and V is TRBV5-5; D is unclear. Germline CDR1 SGHKS, CDR2 YYEKEE (reference sequence). The ends were cut back, 1 base at V and 6 bases at J, with 4 bases in the middle. The CDR3 is 12 residues long. CDR3: CASSLTAGELFF. The CDR3 nucleotides are TGTGCCAGCAGCTTGACAGCCGGGGAGCTGTTTTTT.